This record covers a single TCR beta chain. These data belong to a study of early T cells in non-severe SARS-CoV-2 infection. V was clipped by 5 bases and J by 6 bases, with 10 bases between them. Germline V lookup: CDR1 MNHEY, CDR2 SVGAGI. The CDR3 covers 13 residues. Molecules of cDNA were individually given unique molecular identifiers that were attached to them. TCRdb reanalysed the 5' RACE reads using MiXCR and keeps one entry per CDR3 protein. The table lists 65,000 to 75,000 distinct CDR3 sequences, about 9.9% of them singletons. This receptor was identified in an adult who was a healthcare worker with PCR-confirmed SARS-CoV-2 infection or an uninfected control (not recorded which). Sequenced: whole blood. The gene calls are TRBV6-5 and TRBJ2-2; D ambiguous. CDR3 sequence reads: CASSMVVPGELFF. The DNA for the CDR3 is TGTGCCAGCAGTATGGTAGTTCCCGGGGAGCTGTTTTTT.